This T cell receptor beta chain is drawn from a study of blood T cell repertoires in COVID-19. Study-level information: PBMCs, B-cell-depleted T cells, or T cells provided the cDNA or gDNA that made up the material.

Those enrolled in Seattle joined during active infection and were followed longitudinally afterward. Per the study methods: By means of reference gene primer amplification, nucleated cell counts were estimated. TCRdb's table, derived via immunoSEQ multiplex PCR, lists solely in-frame clones and lacks some. The V and J calls and the clone size are those of that table, but D and trimming were determined from the DNA. The top ten hold roughly 10% of the sample, which has roughly 180,000 clones, 80% to 85% seen once. The specimen was peripheral blood. This TCR derives from a woman aged 80 or over with COVID-19, enrolled during active disease.

CDR3 coding DNA: TGTGCCAGTAGTGTGCGCCTTTCGCGGGAGACCCAGTACTTC. Protein sequence: CASSVRLSRETQYF. The V gene is TRBV19, the J gene TRBJ2-5; unclear D gene. There are 14 residues in the CDR3. V was clipped by 5 bases and J by 5 bases, with 15 bases between them. CDR1 and CDR2 (germline): LNHDA, SQIVND (reference sequence).